One and the same sample provided the 21 T cell receptor beta chains below, sequenced in a study of T cells in tuberculosis. Cells were sorted from thawed PBMC rested overnight and stained with GMM-loaded CD1B tetramer, viability dye and anti-CD3. C32 glucose monomycolate from Rhodococcus equi was loaded onto the CD1B tetramers. Libraries were prepared by immunoSEQ multiplex PCR; TCRdb keeps only in-frame clonotypes and omits some of them. The sample includes 85,000 to 100,000 clones, more than 75% of them seen just once. The specimen was CD1b-GMM tetramer-negative cells sorted from PBMCs. The origin of the receptors is an adult woman with latent tuberculosis.

J is TRBJ1-3 and V is TRBV7-2; perhaps TRBD1 as D (6 bases). Germline CDR1 SGHTA, CDR2 FQGNSA. Between the trimmed V and J ends, which lost 5 bases and 3 bases, there was a span of 14 bases. This CDR3 is built from 15 residues. This CDR3 reads CASSRPTGIGNTIYF. The CDR3 region has the DNA TGTGCCAGCAGCCGCCCAACAGGGATTGGAAACACCATATATTTT.

The chain carries TRBV7-2 and TRBJ2-5; 8 nucleotides line up with TRBD1. Germline CDR1 and CDR2: SGHTA and FQGNSA. This CDR3 comprises 15 residues. Trimming cost V 1 base and J 5 bases; bases outside gene matches: 6. CDR3 sequence: CASSLVQGARETQYF. CDR3 coding DNA: TGTGCCAGCAGCTTAGTGCAGGGGGCCCGGGAGACCCAGTACTTC.

In this sample, this clone turned up once. The CDR3 protein is CASSTPGTSGGWLSQYF. The CDR3 DNA follows: TGTGCCAGCAGCACCCCCGGGACTAGCGGGGGGTGGTTGTCTCAGTACTTC. This chain joins TRBV7-2 and TRBJ2-5; 15 nucleotides agree with TRBD2. This CDR3 is built from 17 residues. Germline V CDR1 and CDR2: SGHTA, FQGNSA. V was clipped by 5 bases and J by 11 bases; unmatched bases: 15. Drawing the rest from reference TRBV7-2 and TRBJ2-5, the complete variable domain is GAGVSQSPSNKVTEKGKDVELRCDPISGHTALYWYRQSLGQGLEFLIYFQGNSAPDKSGLPSDRFSAERTGGSVSTLTIQRTQQEDSAVYLCASSTPGTSGGWLSQYFGPGTRLLVL.

This chain connects TRBV6-1 to TRBJ2-1; a possible D gene is TRBD1 (6 bases). The germline V and J ends were trimmed by 7 bases and 5 bases, with 18 bases remaining between them. CDR3 length: 15 residues. Germline CDR1 and CDR2: MNHNS and SASEGT. Written as DNA, the CDR3 is TGTGCCAGCACCGAAATCAGGGGTTCGAACAATGAGCAGTTCTTC. The encoded protein is CASTEIRGSNNEQFF.

The table lists this clone with a few counts. V is TRBV19 and J is TRBJ1-1; 9 nucleotides match TRBD1. The V gene end was trimmed by 4 bases and the J gene end by 6 bases; junction bases not matched to a gene: 9. CDR3 length: 15 amino acids. Germline assignment: CDR1 LNHDA and CDR2 SQIVND (reference sequence). CDR3 in amino acids: CASSTQGARRAEAFF. The CDR3 DNA reads as TGTGCCAGTAGTACACAGGGGGCGAGAAGGGCTGAAGCTTTCTTT.

The genes are TRBV5-5 and TRBJ2-7; D is perhaps TRBD1 (6 bases). Trimming removed 1 base at V and 4 bases at J, with 9 bases between. The CDR3 spans 13 residues. In germline, CDR1 is SGHKS, CDR2 YYEKEE (reference sequence). The CDR3 nucleotides read TGTGCCAGCAGCTTGCTGACAGGTTACGAGCAGTACTTC. This gives the protein CASSLLTGYEQYF.

This chain uses TRBV10-3 with TRBJ2-6; D might be TRBD2 (6 bases). This CDR3 contains 17 residues. Trimming stripped 0 bases from V and 3 bases from J, with 12 bases between. Germline CDR1 reads ENHRY; CDR2 reads SYGVKD. Here the CDR3 DNA reads TGTGCCATCAGTGAGTCGTTGCCGGGGGTTGGGGCCAACGTCCTGACTTTC. This sequence encodes CAISESLPGVGANVLTF.

V is TRBV15 and J is TRBJ1-1; unclear D gene. This CDR3 is 12 amino acids long. The V end lost 5 bases, the J end lost 6 bases, and 10 bases lay between the germline ends. Germline CDR1 is LNHNV and CDR2 is YYDKDF (reference sequence). CDR3 residues: CATSLPGAEAFF. The CDR3 DNA reads TGTGCCACCAGCCTCCCGGGAGCTGAAGCTTTCTTT.

In this sample, this clone turned up once. The chain uses TRBV6-1 and TRBJ2-5; D unclear. Germline-derived CDR1 and CDR2 are MNHNS and SASEGT. The CDR3 has 13 amino acids. Trimming took 10 bases from V and 7 from J, leaving 19 bases between them. CDR3 region: CATISPVRGTQYF. CDR3 nucleotides: TGTGCCACCATTAGTCCAGTTCGAGGGACCCAGTACTTC.

V usage is TRBV11-2 and J usage is TRBJ1-1; TRBD1 matches 9 bases. The CDR3 extends over 18 amino acids. CDR1 is SGHAT, CDR2 FQNNGV, per germline. The V segment lost 2 bases and the J segment 6 bases; nucleotides outside the gene matches: 16. The CDR3 spells CASSLQRTGTGFPSEAFF. The CDR3 coding sequence is TGTGCCAGCAGCTTACAACGAACCGGGACAGGGTTCCCCTCTGAAGCTTTCTTT.

The V and J genes are TRBV6-5 and TRBJ2-2; 7 positions match TRBD1. Trimming cost V 5 bases and J 7 bases; bases outside gene matches: 10. CDR3 length: 15 amino acids. Germline V gene data show CDR1 as MNHEY and CDR2 as SVGAGI. The CDR3 bases are TGTGCCAGCAGTCCTTCGACAGGGTTTGTCGGGGAGCTGTTTTTT. Translated, it gives CASSPSTGFVGELFF.

This rearrangement joins TRBV7-9 to TRBJ2-5, with TRBD2 as a possible D gene (5 bases). This CDR3 comprises 13 residues. The germline V and J ends were trimmed by 0 bases and 4 bases, with 6 bases remaining between them. In germline, CDR1 is SEHNR, CDR2 FQNEAQ (reference sequence). CDR3 coding DNA: TGTGCCAGCAGCTTAGCGGGGAGAGAGACCCAGTACTTC. Protein product: CASSLAGRETQYF.

The CDR3 sequence is CASSPPRGSNTGELFF. DNA of the CDR3: TGTGCCAGCAGCCCCCCCAGGGGGTCCAACACCGGGGAGCTGTTTTTT. V is TRBV5-4 and J is TRBJ2-2, with TRBD1 matching over 7 bases. The CDR3 covers 16 residues. Germline CDR1 SGHNT, CDR2 YYREEE (reference sequence). V trimming: 4 bases; J trimming: 2 bases; junction bases outside the gene matches: 8.

The J gene is TRBJ2-5, the V gene TRBV5-1; no reliable D call. CDR1 is SGHRS and CDR2 is YFSETQ in the germline V gene. This CDR3 is built from 14 residues. V was shortened by 0 bases and J by 4 bases, with 10 bases between the two germline ends. The CDR3 DNA sequence: TGCGCCAGCAGCTTGGTGCGCCTACCAGAGACCCAGTACTTC. This sequence encodes CASSLVRLPETQYF.

The CDR3, as DNA: TGTGCCAGCATGGGGTTGGGGCAACCCTACGAGCAGTACTTC. This gives the protein CASMGLGQPYEQYF. The chain is built from TRBV27 and TRBJ2-7; D may be TRBD1 (5 bases). CDR1 and CDR2 from the germline V gene are MNHEY and SMNVEV (reference sequence). The CDR3 loop spans 14 amino acids. V gave up 7 bases and J gave up 2 bases, with 15 bases separating them.

The J gene is TRBJ2-7, the V gene TRBV7-9; possible D gene TRBD2, 5 bases. Germline CDR1 is SEHNR and CDR2 is FQNEAQ (reference sequence). Trimming stripped 4 bases from V and 7 bases from J, with 11 bases between. The length of the CDR3 is 12 residues. CDR3 coding DNA: TGTGCCAGCAGCTCGGACTTGAAAGAGCAGTACTTC. Its protein product is CASSSDLKEQYF. The full variable domain, with the rest looked up from reference TRBV7-9 and TRBJ2-7, is DTGVSQNPRHKITKRGQNVTFRCDPISEHNRLYWYRQTLGQGPEFLTYFQNEAQLEKSRLLSDRFSAERPKGSFSTLEIQRTEQGDSAMYLCASSSDLKEQYFGPGTRLTVT.

CDR3 DNA: TGTGCCAGCAGTGTACAGTCGAACACCGGGGAGCTGTTTTTT. Protein sequence: CASSVQSNTGELFF. The chain couples TRBV27 to TRBJ2-2; D unclear. V was pared by 5 bases and J by 0 bases, with 7 bases between. Germline CDR1 reads MNHEY; CDR2 reads SMNVEV (reference sequence). This CDR3 contains 14 residues.

The V gene is TRBV11-2, the J gene TRBJ2-7; TRBD1 might be the D (5 bases). The CDR3 length is 13 residues. Per the germline V gene, CDR1 is SGHAT and CDR2 is FQNNGV. V lost 6 bases and J lost 4, with 13 bases in between. The CDR3 sequence is CASSPAAGYEQYF. For the CDR3, the DNA is TGTGCCAGCAGTCCCGCGGCAGGGTACGAGCAGTACTTC.

V gene TRBV29-1 combines with J gene TRBJ2-5; maybe TRBD2 (6 bases). Germline CDR1 is SQVTM and CDR2 is ANQGSEA. Deletions cut 4 bases from V and 1 base from J, with 10 bases between. The CDR3 contains 13 residues. The CDR3 coding sequence is TGCAGCGTTGCACTGGGACTCCAAGAGACCCAGTACTTC. Translating it yields CSVALGLQETQYF.

The chain carries TRBV29-1 and TRBJ1-1, with 9 bases matching TRBD1. Trimming removed 7 bases from V and 2 bases from J; junction bases left unmatched: 8. Per germline, CDR1 SQVTM and CDR2 ANQGSEA. The CDR3 runs to 14 residues. The CDR3 protein is CSENGDRDNTEAFF. The DNA for the CDR3 is TGCAGCGAAAACGGGGACAGGGACAACACTGAAGCTTTCTTT.

A single count supports this clone. CDR3 in amino acids: CASMGGRRKGRTGNTIYF. The CDR3 DNA follows: TGTGCCAGCATGGGGGGAAGGAGAAAGGGACGAACTGGAAACACCATATATTTT. V gene TRBV21-1 combines with J gene TRBJ1-3. TRBV21-1 is tagged as a pseudogene. This CDR3 contains 18 residues.